The present T cell receptor (beta chain) was sequenced within a study of cytomegalovirus exposure and HLA in healthy donors. The overall study: Roughly 89 million unique TCR sequences came from HLA-typed donors in an early release. Study conclusions and caveats: Rarity characterized most TCR sequences, yet some public TCRs appeared in many donors. Confirmation was obtained in vitro that a few CMV-associated chains are specific for CMV antigens.

In the case of this clone: No antigen is known for it.

The PCR contained 60 Vbeta and 13 Jbeta primers. In the study's own analysis: As a later analysis found, there were tens of millions of unique TCR beta chains, of which around 9.9 million were shared. This table comes from immunoSEQ multiplex PCR, and its TCRdb copy is limited to in-frame clones, with some not included. The V and J calls and clone size were taken over from that table, and D and trimming were inferred from the DNA. The sample contains some 180,000 clones, roughly 74% of which appear only once. Sequencing used PBMCs. The receptor was isolated from a woman aged 30 to 39 in good health and CMV-seropositive.

For the CDR3, the DNA is TGTGCCAGCACCCTGACTAGCGGGAGTGCCGGTGGAGAGCAGTACTTC. Protein product: CASTLTSGSAGGEQYF. The J gene is TRBJ2-7, the V gene TRBV28, with 12 positions matching TRBD2. The CDR3 spans 16 residues. Germline CDR1 MDHEN, CDR2 SYDVKM. The ends lost 7 bases at V and 7 bases at J; junction bases unmatched: 14.